A single T cell receptor (beta chain) is shown here with its context. The V segment lost 7 bases and the J segment 5 bases; nucleotides outside the gene matches: 4. Per the germline V gene, CDR1 is SGHNT and CDR2 is YENEEA. The CDR3 runs to 14 residues. This sample is drawn from a study of cytomegalovirus exposure and HLA in healthy donors. The data were produced by immunoSEQ multiplex PCR, yet TCRdb's version contains in-frame clones alone and is incomplete. The profile shows approximately 160,000 clones, roughly 89% of them singletons. The chain links TRBV11-3 to TRBJ2-2; 10 bases match TRBD2. Material for sequencing was PBMCs. The origin of this receptor is a young woman in good health and CMV-seropositive. The CDR3 loop is CASMASGRTGELFF. The DNA for the CDR3 is TGTGCCAGCATGGCTAGCGGGAGAACCGGGGAGCTGTTTTTT.